The 29 T cell receptor beta chains below come from one sample, sequenced in a study of regulatory T cells in long-lasting Graves disease. The TCR beta library used iRepertoire HTBI primers with Arm-PCR amplification of CDR3. Via MiXCR, TCRdb re-called the multiplex PCR reads, giving one row per CDR3 protein. The repertoire holds about 540,000 distinct CDR3 sequences, with approximately 13% as singletons. Time point indicated: newly diagnosed GD, antithyroid drugs for less than 3 months. Preparation of the TCR library used RNA extracted from PBMCs. This sample also appeared in a second study, on T cells in Graves' hyperthyroidism and ophthalmopathy.

Here the sequenced sample was peripheral blood mononuclear cells (PBMCs), taken at new diagnosis, from a patient treated with antithyroid drugs. Receptors were obtained from a man aged 30 to 45 with Graves disease.

There are many counts of this clonotype. The chain is built from TRBV7-2 and TRBJ1-3, with D tentatively TRBD1 (5 bases). Germline CDR1 and CDR2: SGHTA and FQGNSA. The CDR3 has 14 residues. Deletions cut 7 bases from V and 0 bases from J, with 10 bases between. CDR3 coding DNA: TGTGCCAGCACTCCTGACAGCTCTGGAAACACCATATATTTT. It is translated as CASTPDSSGNTIYF.

This clonotype was observed a handful of times. V gene TRBV5-4 combines with J gene TRBJ2-7, with D perhaps matching TRBD1 or TRBD2 (5 bases each). V lost 0 bases and J 2 bases, leaving 12 bases between the germline ends. The CDR3 loop spans 15 amino acids. Germline values: CDR1 SGHNT, CDR2 YYREEE (reference sequence). The CDR3 is CASSLARGSAYEQYF. In DNA form, the CDR3 reads TGTGCCAGCAGCTTGGCGAGGGGAAGCGCCTACGAGCAGTACTTC.

This clonotype was seen ten or more times. The CDR3 region is CASSLTPTGAGQETQYF. As DNA, the CDR3 is TGTGCCAGCAGCTTAACCCCGACAGGGGCAGGCCAAGAGACCCAGTACTTC. The chain has TRBV7-3 and TRBJ2-5; 8 positions agree with TRBD1. Germline V lookup: CDR1 SGHTA, CDR2 FQGTGA. The CDR3 spans 17 residues. With V trimmed by 0 bases and J by 1 base, 7 bases remained unmatched.

This clonotype was counted at least ten times. The gene calls are TRBV5-1 and TRBJ2-1; TRBD2 aligns across 9 bases. V lost 2 bases, J lost 8 bases, and 5 bases stayed unmatched. From germline, CDR1 is SGHRS and CDR2 YFSETQ. The CDR3 contains 14 residues. CDR3 DNA: TGCGCCAGCAGCTTAACTAGCGGGCACGATGAGCAGTTCTTC. It codes for CASSLTSGHDEQFF.

This clonotype was seen a few times. V usage is TRBV18 and J usage is TRBJ1-1; D unresolved. Germline V gives CDR1 KGHSH, CDR2 LQKENI. The CDR3 totals 15 residues. The germline V and J ends were trimmed by 2 bases and 0 bases, with 10 bases remaining between them. The CDR3, as DNA: TGTGCCAGCTCACCAGGAGTATCGTTGAACACTGAAGCTTTCTTT. Translating gives CASSPGVSLNTEAFF.

This clonotype was seen at least ten times. The rearrangement links TRBV6-5 to TRBJ1-6, with TRBD1 as a possible D gene (5 bases). Trimming pared 0 bases from V and 8 bases from J, leaving 11 bases between. This CDR3 region has 15 residues. CDR1 and CDR2 (germline): MNHEY, SVGAGI. CDR3 nucleotides: TGTGCCAGCAGTTACTCACCTTCCAGGGATTCACCCCTCCACTTT. It encodes CASSYSPSRDSPLHF.

V usage is TRBV15 and J usage is TRBJ1-5, with D unresolved. Germline CDR1 LNHNV, CDR2 YYDKDF (reference sequence). Trimming pared 6 bases from V and 8 bases from J, leaving 17 bases between. This CDR3 contains 14 residues. The CDR3 region has the DNA TGTGCCACCAGATACGTCAAGGCGGAGAAGCCCCAGCATTTT. This sequence encodes CATRYVKAEKPQHF.

This clonotype was observed many times. The chain is built from TRBV12-3 or TRBV12-4 and TRBJ2-4; unclear D gene. The V end was cut by 7 bases, the J end by 0 bases, with 16 bases between. This CDR3 spans 16 amino acids. CDR3 DNA sequence: TGTGCCAGCACCCCCGGGCCTAGGTTAGCCAAAAACATTCAGTACTTC. This gives the protein CASTPGPRLAKNIQYF.

This clonotype was found a few times. The genes are TRBV5-1 and TRBJ1-5, with D perhaps matching TRBD1 (5 bases). The length of the CDR3 is 14 residues. The ends were cut back, 2 bases at V and 7 bases at J, with 13 bases in the middle. Per germline, CDR1 SGHRS and CDR2 YFSETQ. CDR3 region: CASSLVMGEQPQHF. CDR3 nucleotides: TGCGCCAGCAGCTTAGTTATGGGGGAGCAGCCCCAGCATTTT.

This clonotype was recorded at least ten times. The chain is built from TRBV30 and TRBJ2-1; D may be TRBD1 (7 bases). The CDR3 extends over 13 amino acids. Deletions cut 3 bases from V and 6 bases from J, with 12 bases between. The germline CDR1 and CDR2 sequences are GTSNPN and SVGIG (reference sequence). CDR3 amino acids: CAWSAGGLNEQFF. CDR3 sequence (DNA): TGTGCCTGGAGCGCAGGGGGGCTCAATGAGCAGTTCTTC.

This clonotype was recorded many times. The chain carries TRBV13 and TRBJ2-7; TRBD1 matches at 9 bases. CDR1 is PRHDT and CDR2 is FYEKMQ in the germline V gene (reference sequence). The CDR3 is 17 amino acids. The junction had 18 bases not matched to a gene; V was cut back by 5 bases and J by 7 bases. The chain's CDR3 is CASSVREWTGAGWEQYF. CDR3 DNA sequence: TGTGCCAGCAGCGTTCGCGAATGGACAGGGGCGGGTTGGGAGCAGTACTTC.

This clonotype was seen ten or more times. CDR3 amino acids: CASSLDLKFF. The CDR3 DNA sequence: TGTGCCAGCAGTCTCGATCTAAAATTCTTT. V usage is TRBV7-9 and J usage is TRBJ1-1; D not resolved. Trimming took 6 bases from V and 14 from J, leaving 13 bases between them. The CDR3 contains 10 residues. From germline, CDR1 is SEHNR and CDR2 FQNEAQ (reference sequence).

This clonotype was recorded a few times. The chain combines TRBV20-1 with TRBJ1-4; the match to TRBD1 covers 10 bases. Germline CDR1 DFQATT, CDR2 SNEGSKA (reference sequence). The V and J ends lost 1 base and 7 bases, in that order; junction bases with no gene match: 6. CDR3 length: 15 residues. The CDR3: CSARGYRDRGEKLFF. CDR3 nucleotides: TGCAGTGCTAGAGGTTATCGGGACAGGGGTGAAAAACTGTTTTTT.

This clonotype was observed at least ten times. The V and J genes are TRBV10-3 and TRBJ2-2; TRBD2 matches 9 bases. The germline gives CDR1 ENHRY, CDR2 SYGVKD. With 4 bases clipped from V and 5 bases from J, the junction kept 23 bases outside the gene matches. The CDR3 contains 21 residues. CDR3 nucleotides: TGTGCCATCAGTGTTCCGGACCTTCTTAGCGGGAGAGCATCGGGAACCGGGGAGCTGTTTTTT. Protein sequence: CAISVPDLLSGRASGTGELFF.

In its sample, this clonotype was seen many times. The chain recombines TRBV30 with TRBJ1-4, with D unresolved. V lost 2 bases, J lost 7 bases, and 11 bases lay in between. Germline V gene data show CDR1 as GTSNPN and CDR2 as SVGIG (reference sequence). This CDR3 contains 13 residues. CDR3 sequence (DNA): TGTGCCTGGAGTCCCGGGTTATCTGAAAAACTGTTTTTT. This encodes CAWSPGLSEKLFF.

Notes on this clonotype: This may arise from a read error, as a much more abundant clone is one base away. The V call is TRBV9, the J call TRBJ2-7; either TRBD1 or TRBD2 may fit D (5 bases each). In germline, CDR1 is SGDLS, CDR2 YYNGEE. Trimming removed 3 bases at V and 3 bases at J, with 13 bases between. The CDR3 totals 14 residues. CDR3: CASSAGRGDYEQYF. Written as DNA, the CDR3 is TGTGCCAGCAGCGCCGGACGGGGCGACTACGAGCAGTACTTC.

To note about this clonotype: Just one base apart from a much larger clone, this may be a read error. The J gene is TRBJ2-4, the V gene TRBV5-1; D tentatively fits TRBD1 or TRBD2 (5 bases each). The CDR3 runs 15 residues. Germline loops: CDR1 SGHRS, CDR2 YFSETQ. The CDR3 nucleotides read TGCGCCAGCAGCTTGCGTGGGGGAAGCGAAAACACTCAGTACTTC. Amino acids: CASSLRGGSENTQYF.

This clonotype was counted at least ten times. The J gene is TRBJ2-4, the V gene TRBV28, with 8 nucleotides matching TRBD1. The length of the CDR3 is 14 residues. Germline values: CDR1 MDHEN, CDR2 SYDVKM. The V gene end was trimmed by 10 bases and the J gene end by 5 bases; junction bases not matched to a gene: 10. CDR3 protein: CATADRGRENIQYF. CDR3 in DNA: TGTGCCACCGCCGACAGGGGCAGGGAAAACATTCAGTACTTC.

This clonotype was seen at least ten times. The rearrangement joins TRBV2 to TRBJ1-2; D may be TRBD1 (6 bases). V dropped 7 bases and J dropped 0 bases, with 18 bases sitting between them. The CDR3 length is 16 residues. Per germline, CDR1 SNHLY and CDR2 FYNNEI. The CDR3 DNA reads TGTGCCAGCAAGAAGGACAGTAATTCTGCTAACTATGGCTACACCTTC. It translates to CASKKDSNSANYGYTF.

Ten or more counts support this clonotype. The rearrangement links TRBV2 to TRBJ1-2; D is ambiguous. CDR3 length: 14 residues. Trimming stripped 8 bases from V and 0 bases from J, with 13 bases between. Per the germline V gene, CDR1 is SNHLY and CDR2 is FYNNEI. This CDR3 is CASGRHPANYGYTF. In nucleotides, the CDR3 is TGTGCCAGCGGCCGACACCCGGCTAACTATGGCTACACCTTC.

This clonotype has a count of ten or more. The rearrangement links TRBV4-1 to TRBJ2-5; 7 bases match TRBD2. V was pared by 4 bases and J by 3 bases, with 8 bases of the junction left unmatched. This CDR3 region has 15 residues. The germline V gene has CDR1 MGHRA and CDR2 YSYEKL. CDR3 amino acids: CASSPGIAGEETQYF. DNA of the CDR3: TGCGCCAGCAGCCCCGGGATCGCGGGGGAAGAGACCCAGTACTTC.

This clonotype was recorded at least ten times. The chain employs TRBV6-2 or TRBV6-3 and TRBJ2-5, with TRBD2 as a possible D gene (7 bases). The CDR3 consists of 17 residues. CDR1 MNHEY and CDR2 SVGEGT come from the germline V gene. Trimming pared 6 bases from V and 5 bases from J, leaving 25 bases between. CDR3 protein: CASSNLLGGAMDETQYF. DNA of the CDR3: TGTGCCAGCAGCAACCTCCTAGGGGGGGCGATGGACGAGACCCAGTACTTC.

This rearrangement joins TRBV3-1 to TRBJ1-3; D remains ambiguous. Per germline, CDR1 LGHDT and CDR2 YNNKEL (reference sequence). V lost 4 bases and J lost 0, with 7 bases in between. This CDR3 has 14 residues. The CDR3 DNA is TGTGCCAGCAGCCCAGTCTCCTCTGGAAACACCATATATTTT. It is translated as CASSPVSSGNTIYF.

Many counts were recorded for this clonotype. The V call is TRBV30, the J call TRBJ2-6, with TRBD1 as a possible D gene (5 bases). From germline, CDR1 is GTSNPN and CDR2 SVGIG (reference sequence). CDR3 length: 16 residues. The ends were cut back, 1 base at V and 0 bases at J, with 10 bases in the middle. In DNA form, the CDR3 reads TGTGCCTGGAGTGGAAGGGGAACCTCTGGGGCCAACGTCCTGACTTTC. Translation: CAWSGRGTSGANVLTF.

The table lists this clonotype with many counts. V and J are TRBV29-1 and TRBJ2-3; possible D gene TRBD1, 6 bases. Looked up from germline, CDR1 is SQVTM and CDR2 is ANQGSEA. Trimming removed 3 bases from V and 5 bases from J, with 9 bases in between. This CDR3 comprises 12 residues. CDR3 DNA sequence: TGCAGCGTTGAGGGGGCGGAAGATACGCAGTATTTT. It codes for CSVEGAEDTQYF.

The chain employs TRBV6-4 and TRBJ1-4; D gene uncertain. CDR1 is MRHNA and CDR2 is SNTAGT in the germline V gene. This CDR3 spans 14 amino acids. Trimming took off 3 bases at V and 6 bases at J, with 11 bases between the two ends. The CDR3 spells CASSDRELDEKLFF. The CDR3 region has the DNA TGTGCCAGCAGTGATCGGGAGCTTGATGAAAAACTGTTTTTT.

This clonotype was seen repeatedly, ten times or more. The V and J genes are TRBV24-1 and TRBJ2-7; 8 nucleotides match TRBD2. Trimming cost V 5 bases and J 2 bases; bases outside gene matches: 13. There are 17 residues in the CDR3. Germline V gene data show CDR1 as KGHDR and CDR2 as SFDVKD. The CDR3 sequence: CATSAPPGRDTTYEQYF. CDR3 nucleotide sequence: TGTGCCACCAGTGCCCCTCCCGGGAGGGACACAACCTACGAGCAGTACTTC.

The table lists this clonotype with a few counts. CDR3 DNA sequence: TGTGCCAGCAGCTACTACCAGATCTCCTACGAGCAGTACTTC. It yields the protein CASSYYQISYEQYF. The chain employs TRBV7-2 and TRBJ2-7, with unresolved D. The CDR3 has 14 amino acids. CDR1 is SGHTA, CDR2 FQGNSA, per germline. The V gene lost 4 bases and the J gene lost 0 bases, with 10 bases spanning the gap.

This clonotype was counted ten times or more. This chain links TRBV12-3 or TRBV12-4 with TRBJ1-5; tentative D call: TRBD1 (6 bases). Trimming stripped 3 bases from V and 6 bases from J, with 12 bases between. This CDR3 is 14 amino acids long. This CDR3 reads CASSFGGSGQPQHF. The CDR3, as DNA: TGTGCCAGCAGTTTCGGGGGCTCGGGTCAGCCCCAGCATTTT.